The 3 T cell receptor beta chains below were found in one sample sequenced in a study of OX40 agonist ivuxolimab in advanced cancers. The data were produced by immunoSEQ multiplex PCR, yet TCRdb's version contains in-frame clones alone and is incomplete. There are 100,000 or so clones in the sample; 90% occur only once, and 0.31% lies in the top ten. Here the sequenced sample was CD4+ or CD8+ T cells sorted from blood, taken in a trial of the OX40 agonist ivuxolimab. The source of these receptors is an adult with an advanced solid tumor such as melanoma, head and neck, liver or kidney cancer.

The chain is built from TRBV23-1 and TRBJ1-2; D not certain. TRBV23-1 is given ORF status, its function remaining uncertain. V lost 1 base and J lost 4, with 10 bases in between. The CDR3 spans 14 residues. The CDR3 nucleotides are TGCGCCAGCAGTCAATTTGTCCGGGGCTATGGCTACACCTTC. This gives the protein CASSQFVRGYGYTF.

This clone came up once. V gene TRBV2 combines with J gene TRBJ2-3; D possibly corresponds to TRBD1 (6 bases). The CDR3 is 14 amino acids. The germline V gene has CDR1 SNHLY and CDR2 FYNNEI. Trimming pared 6 bases from V and 2 bases from J, leaving 12 bases between. CDR3 amino acids: CASRNPGATDTQYF. The CDR3 bases are TGTGCCAGCAGGAACCCAGGGGCCACAGATACGCAGTATTTT.

This rearrangement joins TRBV7-9 to TRBJ2-7, with D perhaps TRBD1 (8 bases). Germline V gene data show CDR1 as SEHNR and CDR2 as FQNEAQ (reference sequence). This CDR3 spans 16 amino acids. V lost 5 bases, J lost 4 bases, and 21 bases lay in between. The chain's CDR3 is CASSTQTDRGGYEQYF. CDR3 in DNA: TGTGCCAGCAGCACTCAAACCGACAGGGGAGGGTACGAGCAGTACTTC.